The 9 T cell receptor beta chains reported below all come from one sample, sequenced in a study of blood T cells in healthy people across ages. Primers used in a second PCR of roughly 7 to 12 cycles were a sample-barcoded 5' primer and a J-beta primer mix. TCRdb recomputed calls from the 5' RACE reads with MiXCR, one row per CDR3 protein. The data hold 550,000 to 750,000 distinct CDR3 sequences, with approximately 21% observed a single time. Sequenced input: blood. Source of these receptors: a man aged 70 or older in good health.

The V gene is TRBV15, the J gene TRBJ2-3; maybe TRBD2 (5 bases). Deletions cut 0 bases from V and 9 bases from J, with 22 bases between. CDR3 size: 17 residues. Germline V gene data show CDR1 as LNHNV and CDR2 as YYDKDF (reference sequence). CDR3 nucleotides: TGTGCCACCAGCAGAGATCAGCGACAAGCCCGGGGTGAGACGCAGTATTTT. This gives the protein CATSRDQRQARGETQYF.

This clonotype came up a few times. The chain joins TRBV12-3 or TRBV12-4 to TRBJ1-2; D might be TRBD1 (6 bases). The CDR3 loop spans 12 amino acids. V lost 7 bases and J 6 bases, leaving 12 bases between the germline ends. The CDR3 nucleotides read TGTGCCAGCACTCATAGGGGGAATGGCTACACCTTC. Translated, it gives CASTHRGNGYTF.

The V call is TRBV7-2, the J call TRBJ2-7; 10 bases are shared with TRBD2. The J call is in doubt because the DNA end fits TRBJ2-1 better. Germline CDR1 SGHTA, CDR2 FQGNSA. The CDR3 has 13 residues. CDR3 sequence reads: CASASGSFNEQFF. For the CDR3, the DNA is TGTGCCAGTGCTAGCGGGAGTTTTAATGAGCAGTTCTTC.

The chain employs TRBV7-9 and TRBJ1-4; D is ambiguous. From germline, CDR1 is SEHNR and CDR2 FQNEAQ (reference sequence). The CDR3 contains 15 residues. V gave up 6 bases and J gave up 4 bases, with 15 bases separating them. The CDR3 DNA reads as TGTGCCAGCAGAGAGAGGGCAGGATATAATGAAAAACTGTTTTTT. It encodes CASRERAGYNEKLFF.

The chain uses TRBV29-1 and TRBJ2-1; D is possibly TRBD2 (6 bases). This CDR3 is built from 14 residues. V lost 7 bases and J 2 bases, leaving 15 bases between the germline ends. The V gene's germline CDR1 is SQVTM and CDR2 ANQGSEA. As DNA, the CDR3 is TGCAGCGGGGAAACTAGCAGAGCCTACAATGAGCAGTTCTTC. It yields the protein CSGETSRAYNEQFF.

The V gene is TRBV9, the J gene TRBJ2-2, with 7 bases aligning to TRBD1. CDR1 is SGDLS, CDR2 YYNGEE, per germline. The CDR3 sequence is 14 residues long. The V gene end was trimmed by 2 bases and the J gene end by 5 bases; junction bases not matched to a gene: 3. The CDR3 bases are TGTGCCAGCAGCGTTCAGACAGGGACCGGGGAGCTGTTTTTT. Encoded protein: CASSVQTGTGELFF.

This clonotype has more than one count but fewer than ten. This chain joins TRBV5-1 and TRBJ2-3; TRBD2 aligns across 11 bases. J gave up 4 bases and V 1 base, and 5 bases lay outside the gene matches. Germline CDR1 is SGHRS and CDR2 is YFSETQ. The CDR3 contains 16 residues. The CDR3 DNA is TGCGCCAGCAGCTTGACTAGCGGGAGTAACGCAGATACGCAGTATTTT. Translated, it gives CASSLTSGSNADTQYF.

The chain combines TRBV11-2 with TRBJ2-1, with D perhaps TRBD1 (6 bases). The CDR3 has 15 residues. Germline lookup yields CDR1 SGHAT and CDR2 FQNNGV. The germline V and J ends were trimmed by 5 bases and 2 bases, with 13 bases remaining between them. The CDR3 region has the DNA TGTGCCAGCAGCCCTGGGACACAGACCTACAATGAGCAGTTCTTC. Translated: CASSPGTQTYNEQFF.

The chain carries TRBV4-1 and TRBJ2-5; 9 bases are a match to TRBD2. V lost 4 bases and J lost 1; bases outside the gene matches: 7. The CDR3 covers 16 residues. Germline assignment: CDR1 MGHRA and CDR2 YSYEKL. CDR3 coding DNA: TGCGCCAGCAGCCTTTTAGCGGGAGTGGGCCAAGAGACCCAGTACTTC. Translation gives CASSLLAGVGQETQYF.